This T cell receptor beta chain appears in the sequencing data of a study of CD8+CD57+ T cells in acquired aplastic anemia listed by TCRdb under 2018. A note on the overall study: A mean of roughly 3.2 ug of DNA, ranging from about 0.19 to 30 ug, was extracted from sorted CD4+ and CD8+ cells. Study-level results and caveats: Although twenty-nine CD8+ CDR3 sequences were shared by patients and controls, these sequences appeared highly expressed in patients and within the immunodominant clones of patients. Patients and healthy controls showed no significant difference in CD8+ Simpson's diversity (P=0.060).

The study deep-sequenced TCR repertoires of sorted CD4+ and CD8+ blood T cells from severe aplastic anemia patients and healthy subjects. Ficoll-Paque density gradient centrifugation was used to isolate peripheral blood mononuclear cells. Before DNA extraction, CD4+ and CD8+ T cells were sorted with FACS or magnetic beads. Genomic DNA served as template for TCR beta VDJ combination and CDR3 sequence profiling. An Illumina HiSeq 2000 was used for TCR repertoire sequencing. On the study's bioinformatics: TRBV/TRBJ rearrangement plots, CDR3 size and DJ length profiles, and Simpson's diversity index were used to evaluate the repertoires. The most abundant DNA sequence in the deep sequencing data was defined as the immunodominant clone. CDR3 amino acid sequences were checked for sharing across subjects and were also compared against the VDJdb database and published repertoires. TCRdb reanalyzed the raw reads on its own, using fastp at Q25 for trimming and MiXCR for clone calling, and kept in-frame beta chains. Under each unique CDR3 protein, matching rows form one entry showing the most common genes and DNA. The V and J calls, along with clone size, are taken from TCRdb and not from the paper's own processing. Here the sample has under 350,000 distinct CDR3 sequences; 45% to 65% occur a single time. The top ten clonotypes cover roughly 8% of the sample.

About this clonotype: The clone's antigen remains unknown. Within one base of it there is no much larger clone, and no base qualities were kept.

Looking up the germline V gene (reference sequence) yields CDR1 SEHNR and CDR2 FQNEAQ. Here V drops 2 bases and J drops 1 base, and the junction holds 2 bases not matched to any gene. Including cysteine and phenylalanine, the CDR3 has 16 amino acids. The retained sequence is limited to the CDR3, 48 bases, with the frame set at the first base. The TCR sequence derives from a human donor with severe aplastic anemia or a healthy control (not recorded which). The chain was built from TRBV7-9 and TRBJ2-2; 9 nucleotides in the junction match TRBD2. The sample was sorted CD4+, CD8+, or CD8+CD57+ T cells (not recorded which) from PBMCs. The nucleotides read TGTGCCAGCAGCTTAAGACTAGCGGAGAACACCGGGGAGCTGTTTTTT. The resulting protein is CASSLRLAENTGELFF. Reference TRBV7-9 and TRBJ2-2 genes cover what lies past the CDR3, so the full variable domain is DTGVSQNPRHKITKRGQNVTFRCDPISEHNRLYWYRQTLGQGPEFLTYFQNEAQLEKSRLLSDRFSAERPKGSFSTLEIQRTEQGDSAMYLCASSLRLAENTGELFFGEGSRLTVL.